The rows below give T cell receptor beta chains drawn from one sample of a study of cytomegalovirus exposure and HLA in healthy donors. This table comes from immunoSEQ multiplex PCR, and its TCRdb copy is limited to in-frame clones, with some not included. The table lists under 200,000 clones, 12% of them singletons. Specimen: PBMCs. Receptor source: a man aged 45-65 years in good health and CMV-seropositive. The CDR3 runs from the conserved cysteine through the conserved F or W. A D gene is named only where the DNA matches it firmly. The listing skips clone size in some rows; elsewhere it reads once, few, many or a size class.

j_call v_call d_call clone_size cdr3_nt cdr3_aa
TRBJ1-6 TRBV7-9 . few TGTGCCAGCAGCCATTCTCGGGACATTTATAATTCACCCCTCCACTTT CASSHSRDIYNSPLHF
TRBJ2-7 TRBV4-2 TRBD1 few TGTGCCAGCAGCCAAGATATAGTACGGGGACAGGGGGCTAATGGCAAACTCGAGCAGTACTTC CASSQDIVRGQGANGKLEQYF
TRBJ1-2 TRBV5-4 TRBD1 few TGTGCCAGCAGCTTGGGACAGGGTTTCTATGGCTACACCTTC CASSLGQGFYGYTF
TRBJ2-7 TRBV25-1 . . TGTGCCAGCAACCCACTCAGCGGCTACGAGCAGTACTTC CASNPLSGYEQYF
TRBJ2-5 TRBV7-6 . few TGTGCCAGCAGCTTAGCCCCAGCAGGGCTAGAGACCCAGTACTTC CASSLAPAGLETQYF
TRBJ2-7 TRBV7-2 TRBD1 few TGTGCCAGCAGCAAGTCCCGGGACAGGGGGACCTACGAGCAGTACTTC CASSKSRDRGTYEQYF
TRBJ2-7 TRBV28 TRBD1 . TGTGCCAGCAGTCCCAGACAGGGAAAATACTTC CASSPRQGKYF
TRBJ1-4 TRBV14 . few TGTGCCAGCAGCCGCGGGGGCATTGAAAAACTGTTTTTT CASSRGGIEKLFF
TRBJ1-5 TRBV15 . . TGTGCCACCAGCAGTACAGGGATCAATCAGCCCCAGCATTTT CATSSTGINQPQHF
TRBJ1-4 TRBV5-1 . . TGCGCCAGCAGCTTGACACCGAACCAAAATACTAATGAAAAACTGTTTTTT CASSLTPNQNTNEKLFF